Listed below are T cell receptor beta chains from one sample, sequenced in a study of graft-versus-host responses after intestinal transplantation. Here immunoSEQ multiplex PCR was the method, and the copy in TCRdb shows in-frame clones only, minus some. The sample has under 30,000 clones; 85% to 95% are singletons. The specimen comprised PBMCs, sampled 39 days after intestinal transplant. Source of these receptors: a human patient who received an intestinal transplant, so some T cells may come from the graft donor. Both conserved end residues are part of each CDR3. A D gene is named only where the DNA matches it firmly. Only part of the rows carry a size: once, few, many, or a class if the clone is expanded.

J: TRBJ2-7; V: TRBV6-1; size: NA; D: TRBD1; DNA: TGTGCCAGCAGTGAAGACCGGGACAGGATGACCTACGAGCAGTACTTC; CDR3: CASSEDRDRMTYEQYF
J: TRBJ2-3; V: TRBV25-1; size: NA; D: NA; DNA: TGTGCCAGCAGTGAATCAGTCGGGGTTGGAGATACGCAGTATTTT; CDR3: CASSESVGVGDTQYF
J: TRBJ2-7; V: TRBV5-1; size: NA; D: TRBD2; DNA: TGCGCCAGCAGCTCCCGGGGGGTCAGTTACGAGCAGTACTTC; CDR3: CASSSRGVSYEQYF
J: TRBJ2-6; V: TRBV5-1; size: NA; D: TRBD1; DNA: TGCGCCAGCAGCTTATCGGGGACAGGGGGCTCTGGGGCCAACGTCCTGACTTTC; CDR3: CASSLSGTGGSGANVLTF
J: TRBJ2-7; V: TRBV5-1; size: NA; D: NA; DNA: TGCGCCAGCAGCTTGGGAGGGGAGCGTGACAGCTGGTACTTC; CDR3: CASSLGGERDSWYF
J: TRBJ2-5; V: TRBV4-1; size: NA; D: TRBD2; DNA: TGCGCCAGCAGCCACCTTGGGGCGGGGGAAGAGACCCAGTACTTC; CDR3: CASSHLGAGEETQYF
J: TRBJ1-2; V: TRBV5-1; size: NA; D: NA; DNA: TGCGCCAGCAGTGATAACGGTGGCTACACCTTC; CDR3: CASSDNGGYTF
J: TRBJ1-1; V: TRBV19; size: NA; D: NA; DNA: TGTGCCAGTAGTATGGGGAAGAACACTGAAGCTTTCTTT; CDR3: CASSMGKNTEAFF
J: TRBJ2-1; V: TRBV28; size: NA; D: NA; DNA: TGTGCCAGCTTACCGACCGGGACATTGTACAATGAGCAGTTCTTC; CDR3: CASLPTGTLYNEQFF
J: TRBJ2-3; V: TRBV7-3; size: NA; D: NA; DNA: TGTGCCAGCAGCCCCCGGCGGGGCACAGATACGCAGTATTTT; CDR3: CASSPRRGTDTQYF
J: TRBJ1-1; V: TRBV27; size: once; D: NA; DNA: TGTGCCAGCAGTTTATCTAAGTTCGGGGTAGGATGGACTGAAGCTTTCTTT; CDR3: CASSLSKFGVGWTEAFF
J: TRBJ2-7; V: TRBV27; size: few; D: TRBD1; DNA: TGTGCCAGCAGTTTGATACAGGGGGCCATCGAGCAGTACTTC; CDR3: CASSLIQGAIEQYF
J: TRBJ2-1; V: TRBV7-3; size: NA; D: NA; DNA: TGTGCCAGCAGCTTAAGCCTAGTGGTGTACAATGAGCAGTTCTTC; CDR3: CASSLSLVVYNEQFF
J: TRBJ2-7; V: TRBV19; size: NA; D: TRBD2; DNA: TGTGCCAGTAGTCCCCTGACTAGCGGGAGAGTGGTTGGTAGCTACGAGCAGTACTTC; CDR3: CASSPLTSGRVVGSYEQYF
J: TRBJ2-5; V: TRBV4-1; size: NA; D: NA; DNA: TGCGCCAGCAGCCAAGATCCCACTTGGGGTGAGACCCAGTACTTC; CDR3: CASSQDPTWGETQYF
J: TRBJ2-7; V: TRBV7-2; size: NA; D: NA; DNA: TGTGCCAGCAGCTTCGGGGACTGGATTTACGAGCAGTACTTC; CDR3: CASSFGDWIYEQYF
J: TRBJ1-5; V: TRBV27; size: NA; D: TRBD1; DNA: TGTGCCAGCAGTCGACAGGGTTTTGGAGGAAATCAGCCCCAGCATTTT; CDR3: CASSRQGFGGNQPQHF
J: TRBJ2-1; V: TRBV15; size: NA; D: NA; DNA: TGTGCCACCAGCAGAGATCCCCCGGACAAGGCGGGCATACCTAACAATGAGCAGTTCTTC; CDR3: CATSRDPPDKAGIPNNEQFF
J: TRBJ1-5; V: TRBV30; size: once; D: NA; DNA: TGTGCCTGGAGTACAGGGCACAATCAGCCCCAGCATTTT; CDR3: CAWSTGHNQPQHF
J: TRBJ2-1; V: TRBV4-1; size: NA; D: TRBD2; DNA: TGCGCCAGCAGCCAAGATTTAGCGGGAGTCATCATCGGGGAGCAGTTCTTC; CDR3: CASSQDLAGVIIGEQFF
J: TRBJ2-7; V: TRBV6-1; size: NA; D: TRBD1; DNA: TGTGCCAGCAGTGAAGCCCTACAGGGGGCTACCTACGAGCAGTACTTC; CDR3: CASSEALQGATYEQYF
J: TRBJ1-2; V: TRBV28; size: NA; D: NA; DNA: TGTGCCAGCAGTTTATGGGTGGAAGGCATCTATGGCTACACCTTC; CDR3: CASSLWVEGIYGYTF
J: TRBJ2-7; V: TRBV4-1; size: NA; D: NA; DNA: TGCGCCAGCAGCCCGGAATTGGCGCTAGCGAAACCCGAGCAGTACTTC; CDR3: CASSPELALAKPEQYF
J: TRBJ2-5; V: TRBV28; size: NA; D: NA; DNA: TGTGCCAGCAGTTTAAACAGGCAAGAGACCCAGTACTTC; CDR3: CASSLNRQETQYF
J: TRBJ2-7; V: TRBV28; size: once; D: NA; DNA: TGTGCCAGCAGCCTGGGGAACTACGAGCAGTACTTC; CDR3: CASSLGNYEQYF
J: TRBJ1-1; V: TRBV19; size: few; D: TRBD1; DNA: TGTGCCAGTAGTACGACAGGGGGCTACCCTGAAGCTTTCTTT; CDR3: CASSTTGGYPEAFF
J: TRBJ2-1; V: TRBV5-4; size: NA; D: NA; DNA: TGTGCCAGCACCCCAGTGGGGGGGCACAATGAGCAGTTCTTC; CDR3: CASTPVGGHNEQFF
J: TRBJ2-2; V: TRBV28; size: NA; D: NA; DNA: TGTGCCAGCAGTTTAGGACTCTATGACACCGGGGAGCTGTTTTTT; CDR3: CASSLGLYDTGELFF
J: TRBJ1-1; V: TRBV4-1; size: NA; D: TRBD1; DNA: TGCGCCAGCAGCCTCGGACAGGGTGGGACTGAAGCTTTCTTT; CDR3: CASSLGQGGTEAFF
J: TRBJ2-5; V: TRBV7-3; size: NA; D: NA; DNA: TGTGCCAGCAGCCTGGGGCGGAGAGAGACCCAGTACTTC; CDR3: CASSLGRRETQYF
J: TRBJ1-4; V: TRBV4-1; size: NA; D: NA; DNA: TGCGCCAGCAGCCCTGAATGGGGTAACGAAAAACTGTTTTTT; CDR3: CASSPEWGNEKLFF
J: TRBJ2-6; V: TRBV27; size: NA; D: NA; DNA: TGTGCCAGCAGTTTAATACGGAACCCCTCTGGGGCCAACGTCCTGACTTTC; CDR3: CASSLIRNPSGANVLTF
J: TRBJ1-4; V: TRBV9; size: NA; D: NA; DNA: TGTGCCAGCAGCGTACAATCGCTAAGGGGCCAGCCAAATGAAAAACTGTTTTTT; CDR3: CASSVQSLRGQPNEKLFF
J: TRBJ2-7; V: TRBV29-1; size: NA; D: NA; DNA: TGCAGCGTTGATGGAGGGAGCTCCTACGAGCAGTACTTC; CDR3: CSVDGGSSYEQYF
J: TRBJ2-1; V: TRBV14; size: NA; D: NA; DNA: TGTGCCAGCAGCCAAGATTTATACAATGAGCAGTTCTTC; CDR3: CASSQDLYNEQFF
J: TRBJ2-7; V: TRBV5-1; size: NA; D: NA; DNA: TGCGCCAGCAGGTCGGGGCAGGCCCCGGAGTACTACTACGAGCAGTACTTC; CDR3: CASRSGQAPEYYYEQYF
J: TRBJ1-1; V: TRBV19; size: NA; D: NA; DNA: TGTGCCAGCATAGCCCGAGGACCGCCCCCGGGTGAAGCTTTCTTT; CDR3: CASIARGPPPGEAFF
J: TRBJ2-6; V: TRBV28; size: NA; D: NA; DNA: TGTGCCACCCTTTACCTGGGCTCTGGGGCCAACGTCCTGACTTTC; CDR3: CATLYLGSGANVLTF
J: TRBJ2-6; V: TRBV9; size: NA; D: TRBD2; DNA: TGTGCCAGCAGCCTCATCGGGAGGGACACTGGGGCCAACGTCCTGACTTTC; CDR3: CASSLIGRDTGANVLTF
J: TRBJ2-3; V: TRBV10-3; size: NA; D: TRBD2; DNA: TGTGCCATCAGTGAGTCGACCGGACTAGCGGTAGACACGCAGTATTTT; CDR3: CAISESTGLAVDTQYF
J: TRBJ1-3; V: TRBV6-5; size: once; D: NA; DNA: TGTGCCAGCAGTTACGGGACAAGTCTAGGAAACACCATATATTTT; CDR3: CASSYGTSLGNTIYF
J: TRBJ2-5; V: TRBV19; size: NA; D: TRBD2; DNA: TGTGCCAGTAGTCCCGGGTATAGCGGGAGGTACCAAGAGACCCAGTACTTC; CDR3: CASSPGYSGRYQETQYF
J: TRBJ2-1; V: TRBV15; size: NA; D: NA; DNA: TGTGCCACCAGCAGAGATCGGAGGGTGGGCAATGAGCAGTTCTTC; CDR3: CATSRDRRVGNEQFF
J: TRBJ2-5; V: TRBV29-1; size: once; D: TRBD2; DNA: TGCAGCGTTGAACTAGCGGGAGAAGAGACCCAGTACTTC; CDR3: CSVELAGEETQYF